The 9 T cell receptor beta chains below were found in one sample sequenced in a study of beta chain features in type 1 diabetes. These receptors' targets are unknown. Study results and caveats: The study found moderately but significantly shorter TCRB CDR3s in all four CD4+ subsets of Type 1 diabetes patients.

The sequenced template was cDNA made from the entire isolated RNA. Method: immunoSEQ multiplex PCR; TCRdb's copy keeps in-frame clones and lacks some. The sample has 600,000 to 750,000 clones, 9.5% to 15% seen once; the top ten hold more than 0.095%. Sequenced input: naive CD4+ T cells from blood. These TCRs come from a man aged 25-45 years with type 1 diabetes.

The J gene is TRBJ2-3, the V gene TRBV14; D is ambiguous. This CDR3 contains 15 residues. Trimming took off 6 bases at V and 1 base at J, with 14 bases between the two ends. Germline assignment: CDR1 SGHDN and CDR2 FVKESK. In nucleotides, the CDR3 is TGTGCCAGCAGTAGTGGGCCAGCAGGCACAGATACGCAGTATTTT. This translates into CASSSGPAGTDTQYF.

J is TRBJ1-2 and V is TRBV15, with no clear D. The germline CDR1 and CDR2 sequences are LNHNV and YYDKDF (reference sequence). The V and J ends lost 0 bases and 8 bases respectively, with 10 bases between them. The CDR3 runs 13 residues. Here the CDR3 DNA reads TGTGCCACCAGCAGAGAAGTAATGGGAGGCTACACCTTC. Translation gives CATSREVMGGYTF.

The table lists this clone with a few counts. The J gene is TRBJ2-7, the V gene TRBV5-1; the D is unclear. The germline V gene encodes CDR1 SGHRS and CDR2 YFSETQ. The CDR3 is 15 residues long. The V gene lost 7 bases and the J gene lost 2 bases, with 19 bases spanning the gap. DNA for the CDR3: TGCGCCAGCGGCCTGGAGAGAAGGCCACCCTACGAGCAGTACTTC. It specifies CASGLERRPPYEQYF.

The CDR3 nucleotides read TGCAGCGTTGAAGATCAGGGGTCCCTCACAGATACGCAGTATTTT. Amino acids: CSVEDQGSLTDTQYF. The rearrangement links TRBV29-1 to TRBJ2-3, with D possibly matching TRBD1 (6 bases). The CDR3 is made up of 15 amino acids. Trimming left V 0 bases short and J 2 bases short, with 12 bases between. CDR1 and CDR2 (germline): SQVTM, ANQGSEA.

This clone was detected only a few times. V usage is TRBV20-1 and J usage is TRBJ2-7; D gene ambiguous. V shed 3 bases and J shed 7 bases, with 10 bases lying between them. Looked up from germline, CDR1 is DFQATT and CDR2 is SNEGSKA (reference sequence). The length of the CDR3 is 11 residues. The CDR3 sequence is CSARSGREQYF. CDR3 sequence (DNA): TGCAGTGCTAGGTCAGGTCGGGAGCAGTACTTC.

This clone has a handful of counts. V and J are TRBV5-1 and TRBJ1-6; no reliable D call. Germline assignment: CDR1 SGHRS and CDR2 YFSETQ. CDR3 length: 15 amino acids. V was cut by 4 bases and J by 3 bases, with 11 bases left in between. The CDR3 spells CASSDLGFYNSPLHF. The CDR3 DNA reads TGCGCCAGCAGCGATCTCGGGTTCTATAATTCACCCCTCCACTTT.

This clone was detected a few times. The chain recombines TRBV7-9 with TRBJ1-5; D is undetermined. The length of the CDR3 is 17 residues. The V gene's germline CDR1 is SEHNR and CDR2 FQNEAQ (reference sequence). Trimming stripped 5 bases from V and 1 base from J, with 18 bases between. The CDR3 DNA reads TGTGCCAGCAGCCCCGCATTTCCGGGTGAGAGCAATCAGCCCCAGCATTTT. Its protein product is CASSPAFPGESNQPQHF.

CDR3 DNA sequence: TGTGCCAGCAGCTTGGGGACAGCTACTTCTAATCAGCCCCAGCATTTT. It yields the protein CASSLGTATSNQPQHF. The chain joins TRBV7-9 to TRBJ1-5; 7 nucleotides align to TRBD1. This CDR3 region has 16 residues. The germline gives CDR1 SEHNR, CDR2 FQNEAQ (reference sequence). The junction had 9 bases not matched to a gene; V was cut back by 3 bases and J by 4 bases.

This clone was counted only a few times. The chain employs TRBV4-3 and TRBJ2-7, with 8 bases fitting TRBD1. Germline V gives CDR1 LGHNA, CDR2 YSLEER. V was pared by 0 bases and J by 0 bases, with 10 bases of the junction left unmatched. The CDR3 extends over 18 amino acids. The DNA for the CDR3 is TGCGCCAGCAGCCAAGATCTCACTCGGCAGGGGGCCTCCTACGAGCAGTACTTC. Its translation is CASSQDLTRQGASYEQYF.